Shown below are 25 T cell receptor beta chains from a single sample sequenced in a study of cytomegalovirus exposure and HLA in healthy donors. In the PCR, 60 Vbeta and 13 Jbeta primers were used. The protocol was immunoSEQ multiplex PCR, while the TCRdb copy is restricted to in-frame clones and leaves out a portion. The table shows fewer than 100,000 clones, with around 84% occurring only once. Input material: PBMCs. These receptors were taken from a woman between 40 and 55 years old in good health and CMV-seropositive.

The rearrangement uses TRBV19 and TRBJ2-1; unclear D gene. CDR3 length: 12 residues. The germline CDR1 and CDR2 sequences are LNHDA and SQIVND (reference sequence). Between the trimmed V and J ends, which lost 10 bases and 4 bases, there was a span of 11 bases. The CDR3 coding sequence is TGTGCCACGTCCGCCGGGTACAATGAGCAGTTCTTC. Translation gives CATSAGYNEQFF.

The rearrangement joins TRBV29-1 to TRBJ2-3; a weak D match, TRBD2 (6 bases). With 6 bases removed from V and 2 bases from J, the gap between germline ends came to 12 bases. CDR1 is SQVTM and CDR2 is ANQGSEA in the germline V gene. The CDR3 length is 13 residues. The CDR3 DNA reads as TGCAGCGTGCGGGGTAGAAACACAGATACGCAGTATTTT. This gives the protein CSVRGRNTDTQYF.

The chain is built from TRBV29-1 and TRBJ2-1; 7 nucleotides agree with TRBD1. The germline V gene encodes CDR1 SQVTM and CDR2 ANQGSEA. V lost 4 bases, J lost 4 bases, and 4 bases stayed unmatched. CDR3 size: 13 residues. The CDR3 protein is CSVGQGEYNEQFF. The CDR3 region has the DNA TGCAGCGTTGGACAGGGAGAGTACAATGAGCAGTTCTTC.

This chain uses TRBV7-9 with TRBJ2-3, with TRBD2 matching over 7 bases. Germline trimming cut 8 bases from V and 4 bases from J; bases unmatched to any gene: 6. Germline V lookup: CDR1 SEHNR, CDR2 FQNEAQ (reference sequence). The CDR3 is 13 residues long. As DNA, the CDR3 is TGTGCCAGCGGGAGGGAGGGTCCAGATACGCAGTATTTT. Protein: CASGREGPDTQYF. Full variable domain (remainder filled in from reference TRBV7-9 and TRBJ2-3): DTGVSQNPRHKITKRGQNVTFRCDPISEHNRLYWYRQTLGQGPEFLTYFQNEAQLEKSRLLSDRFSAERPKGSFSTLEIQRTEQGDSAMYLCASGREGPDTQYFGPGTRLTVL.

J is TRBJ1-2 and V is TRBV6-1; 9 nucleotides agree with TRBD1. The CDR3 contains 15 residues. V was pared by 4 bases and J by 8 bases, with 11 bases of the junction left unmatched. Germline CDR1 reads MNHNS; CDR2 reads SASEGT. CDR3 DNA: TGTGCCAGCAGTGGCATGTGGGACAGGGAGAACGGCTACACCTTC. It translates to CASSGMWDRENGYTF.

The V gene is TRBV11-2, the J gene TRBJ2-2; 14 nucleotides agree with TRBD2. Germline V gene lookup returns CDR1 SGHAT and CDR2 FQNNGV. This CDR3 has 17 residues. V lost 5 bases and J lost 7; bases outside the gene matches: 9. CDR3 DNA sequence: TGTGCCAGCAGCCGGCTGGGACTAGCGGGAGTTAACGGGGAGCTGTTTTTT. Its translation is CASSRLGLAGVNGELFF.

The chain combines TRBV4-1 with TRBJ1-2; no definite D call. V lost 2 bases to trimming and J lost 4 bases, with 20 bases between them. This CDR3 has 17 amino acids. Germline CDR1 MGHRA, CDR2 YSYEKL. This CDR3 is CASSQHSFPDRGYGYTF. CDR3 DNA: TGCGCCAGCAGCCAACATTCGTTCCCGGACCGGGGCTATGGCTACACCTTC.

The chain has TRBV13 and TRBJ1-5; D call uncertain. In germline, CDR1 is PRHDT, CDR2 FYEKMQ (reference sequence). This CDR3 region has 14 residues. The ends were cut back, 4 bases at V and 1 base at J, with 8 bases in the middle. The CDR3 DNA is TGTGCCAGCAGCTACGGTTGGAGCAATCAGCCCCAGCATTTT. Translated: CASSYGWSNQPQHF.

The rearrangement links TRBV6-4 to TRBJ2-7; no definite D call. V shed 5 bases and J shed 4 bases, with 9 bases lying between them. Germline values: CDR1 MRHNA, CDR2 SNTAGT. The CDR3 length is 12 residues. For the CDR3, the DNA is TGTGCCAGCAGTAAAAGCATTTACGAGCAGTACTTC. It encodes CASSKSIYEQYF.

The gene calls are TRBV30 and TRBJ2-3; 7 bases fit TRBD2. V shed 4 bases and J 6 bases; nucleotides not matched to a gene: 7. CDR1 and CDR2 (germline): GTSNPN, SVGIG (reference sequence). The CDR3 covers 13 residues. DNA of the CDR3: TGTGCCTGGACAGGCGGGAGTGCGGATACGCAGTATTTT. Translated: CAWTGGSADTQYF.

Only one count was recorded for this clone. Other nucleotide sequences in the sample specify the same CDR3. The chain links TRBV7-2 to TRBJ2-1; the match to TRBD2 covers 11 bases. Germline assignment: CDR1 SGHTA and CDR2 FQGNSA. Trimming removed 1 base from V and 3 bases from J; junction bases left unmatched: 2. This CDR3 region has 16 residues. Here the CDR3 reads CASSLVAGGDYNEQFF. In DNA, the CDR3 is TGTGCCAGCAGCTTAGTAGCGGGAGGGGACTACAATGAGCAGTTCTTC.

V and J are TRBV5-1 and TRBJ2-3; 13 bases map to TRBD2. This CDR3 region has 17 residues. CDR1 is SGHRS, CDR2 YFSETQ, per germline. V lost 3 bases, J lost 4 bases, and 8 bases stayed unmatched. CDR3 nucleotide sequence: TGCGCCAGCAGCTACGGGACTAGCGGGAATTTCCCAGATACGCAGTATTTT. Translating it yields CASSYGTSGNFPDTQYF.

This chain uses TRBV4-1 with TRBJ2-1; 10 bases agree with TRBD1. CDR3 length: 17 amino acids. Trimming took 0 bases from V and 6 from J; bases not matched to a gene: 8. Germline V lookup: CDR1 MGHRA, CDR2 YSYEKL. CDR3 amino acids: CASSQDPGQGRGNEQFF. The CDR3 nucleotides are TGCGCCAGCAGCCAAGACCCGGGACAGGGGAGGGGCAATGAGCAGTTCTTC.

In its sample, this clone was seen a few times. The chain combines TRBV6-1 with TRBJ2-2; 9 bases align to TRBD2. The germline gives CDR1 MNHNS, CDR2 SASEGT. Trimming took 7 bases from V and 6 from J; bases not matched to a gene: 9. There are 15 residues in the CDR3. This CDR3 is CASIGDAGGSGELFF. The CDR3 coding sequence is TGTGCCAGCATCGGGGATGCGGGAGGGTCCGGGGAGCTGTTTTTT.

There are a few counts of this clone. CDR3 residues: CASSWLAGGFGTQYF. CDR3 DNA sequence: TGTGCCAGCAGCTGGCTAGCGGGGGGTTTCGGAACGCAGTATTTT. V gene TRBV5-6 combines with J gene TRBJ2-3, with TRBD2 matching over 11 bases. CDR1 and CDR2 (germline): SGHDT, YYEEEE. The J segment lost 9 bases and the V segment lost 3 bases, leaving 9 bases of the junction unmatched. The CDR3 covers 15 residues.

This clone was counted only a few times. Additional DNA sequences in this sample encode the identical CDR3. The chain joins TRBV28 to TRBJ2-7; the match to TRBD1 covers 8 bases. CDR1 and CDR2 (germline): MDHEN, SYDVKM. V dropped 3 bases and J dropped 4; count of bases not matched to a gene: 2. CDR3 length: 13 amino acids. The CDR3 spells CASSLTGVYEQYF. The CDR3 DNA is TGTGCCAGCAGTTTGACAGGGGTGTACGAGCAGTACTTC.

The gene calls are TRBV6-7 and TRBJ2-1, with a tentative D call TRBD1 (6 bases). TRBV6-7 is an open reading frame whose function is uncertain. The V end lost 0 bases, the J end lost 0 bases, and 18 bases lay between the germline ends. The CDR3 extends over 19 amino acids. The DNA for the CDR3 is TGTGCCAGCAGTTACTCGAGGGGGTTGGGCGGAGGCTCCTACAATGAGCAGTTCTTC. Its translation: CASSYSRGLGGGSYNEQFF.

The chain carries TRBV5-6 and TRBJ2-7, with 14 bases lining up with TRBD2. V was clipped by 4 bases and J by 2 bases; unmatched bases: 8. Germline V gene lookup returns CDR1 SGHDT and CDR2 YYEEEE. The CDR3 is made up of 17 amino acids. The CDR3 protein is CASSPGLAGERTYEQYF. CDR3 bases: TGTGCCAGCAGCCCGGGACTAGCGGGAGAGAGAACCTACGAGCAGTACTTC.

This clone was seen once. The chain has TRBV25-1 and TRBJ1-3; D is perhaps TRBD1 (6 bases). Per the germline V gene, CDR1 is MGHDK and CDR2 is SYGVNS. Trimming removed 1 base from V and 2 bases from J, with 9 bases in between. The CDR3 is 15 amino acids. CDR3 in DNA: TGTGCCAGCAGTGAATTGGCAGGGGCTGGAAACACCATATATTTT. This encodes CASSELAGAGNTIYF.

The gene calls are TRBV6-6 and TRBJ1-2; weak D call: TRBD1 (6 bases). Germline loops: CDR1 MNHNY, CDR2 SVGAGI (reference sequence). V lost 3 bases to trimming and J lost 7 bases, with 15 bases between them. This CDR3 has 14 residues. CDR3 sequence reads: CASSYGDMGFGYTF. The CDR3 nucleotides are TGTGCCAGCAGTTATGGGGACATGGGCTTTGGCTACACCTTC.

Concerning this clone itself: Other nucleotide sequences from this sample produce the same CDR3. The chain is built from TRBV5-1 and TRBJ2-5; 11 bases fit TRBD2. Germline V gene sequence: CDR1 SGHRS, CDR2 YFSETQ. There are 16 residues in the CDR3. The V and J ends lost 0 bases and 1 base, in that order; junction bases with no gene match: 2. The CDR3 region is CASSLGGTSGQETQYF. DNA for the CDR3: TGCGCCAGCAGCTTGGGTGGGACTAGCGGCCAAGAGACCCAGTACTTC.

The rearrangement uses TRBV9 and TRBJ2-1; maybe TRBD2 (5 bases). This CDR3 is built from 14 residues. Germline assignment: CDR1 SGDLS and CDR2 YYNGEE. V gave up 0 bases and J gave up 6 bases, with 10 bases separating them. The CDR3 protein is CASSVAPSSNEQFF. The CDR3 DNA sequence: TGTGCCAGCAGCGTAGCGCCTAGCAGCAATGAGCAGTTCTTC.

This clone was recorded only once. Written as DNA, the CDR3 is TGTGCCAGCAGCCAAGTTTTCCCAGGACAGGGGATCTCCTACGAGCAGTACTTC. Its translation is CASSQVFPGQGISYEQYF. The V call is TRBV4-2, the J call TRBJ2-7; 9 bases agree with TRBD1. Germline V CDR1 and CDR2: LGHNA, YNFKEQ. The CDR3 spans 18 residues. V was pared by 1 base and J by 0 bases, with 10 bases of the junction left unmatched.

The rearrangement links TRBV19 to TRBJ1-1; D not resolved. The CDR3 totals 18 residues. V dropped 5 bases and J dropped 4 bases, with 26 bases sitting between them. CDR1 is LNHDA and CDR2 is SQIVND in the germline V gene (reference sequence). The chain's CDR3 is CASSFLTGFSARGTEAFF. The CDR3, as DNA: TGTGCCAGTAGTTTTCTAACGGGTTTTTCGGCCCGGGGCACTGAAGCTTTCTTT.

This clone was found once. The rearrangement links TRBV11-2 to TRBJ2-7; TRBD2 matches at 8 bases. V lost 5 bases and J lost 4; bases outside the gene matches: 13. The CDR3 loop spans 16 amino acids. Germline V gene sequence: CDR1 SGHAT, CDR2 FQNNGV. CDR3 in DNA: TGTGCCAGCAGCGGTAGCGGGATCATCAGGGTATACGAGCAGTACTTC. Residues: CASSGSGIIRVYEQYF.